This TCR beta chain was captured by sequencing in a study of sequential checkpoint blockade in melanoma (dated by TCRdb to between 2019 and 2020). Some background on the complete study: Patients were assigned by 1:1 randomization to either first-line nivolumab followed by ipilimumab (arm A) or ipilimumab followed by nivolumab (arm B). In about 79% of the matched pre- and post-treatment tumor biopsy pairs, both biopsies came from the same lesion. Matched tumor biopsies were taken from about two dozen patients before treatment and at week 13, after single-agent nivolumab (arm A) or ipilimumab (arm B). DNA from roughly 92 pretreatment melanoma tumor samples was subjected to TCRbeta immunosequencing. Maintenance nivolumab came after both trial sequences.

What the study reported, not specific to this receptor: In the nivolumab-first arm (arm A), an association was found between pretreatment tumor TIL clonality and response (P = .04). PD-L1 staining and CD8+ T-cell counts correlated with tumor T-cell fraction and clonality, whereas mutational load did not. The model for predicting response that combines TCR metrics with mutation burden needs to be validated in larger, independent patient cohorts. Within-arm analyses of tumor T-cell fraction were constrained by small sample sizes and reduced statistical power. Clinical benefit was about 30 times more likely to be achieved by patients whose tumor T-cell fraction and clonality increased by week 13.

The meaning of the sample's treatment or condition label: randomized to nivolumab then ipilimumab (arm A) or the reverse (arm B). Prior DNA-damaging chemotherapy had not been received by any trial patient. CheckMate 064, a randomized, open-label phase II trial of sequential checkpoint blockade, was the source of the samples, all of which came from patients with melanoma. Tumor TCR sequencing used genomic DNA from formalin-fixed paraffin-embedded (FFPE) tissue samples. The cysteine opens and the phenylalanine closes a CDR3 of 16 amino acids. Only the CDR3 region is kept as DNA, spanning 48 bases read in frame from base 1. Trimming costs V 3 bases and J 5 bases, and their ends lie 16 bases apart. CDR1 and CDR2 (MGHDK, SYGVNS) derive from the germline V gene. The immunoSEQ Assay was used to immunosequence TCRbeta CDR3 regions from genomic DNA. Before high-throughput sequencing, the genomic DNA was amplified using bias-controlled multiplex PCR. From the authors' description of their analysis: To quantify the absolute abundance of each unique TCRbeta CDR3 region, the sequences were collapsed and filtered. Clonality, defined as 1 minus Pielou's evenness, was calculated using productive rearrangements only. Tumor T-cell fraction was calculated by normalizing TCRbeta template counts to the amount of usable DNA, which was estimated from several housekeeping genes. A previously published method was used to identify clones with significantly greater frequencies in on-treatment samples than in baseline samples. TCRdb took this table from immuneACCESS and kept in-frame rearrangements with V and J called. Such tables lack part of the clones; where checked against another copy, unresolved V genes explain under half of the gap, and the rest is unexplained. From that table come the V and J calls and clone size; the DNA was used to work out D and trimming. Recorded for this sample are roughly 20,000 clones; around 27% of them occurred a single time. The ten largest clones represent around 7% of the sample.

On this clone itself: Its antigen is currently not known. No per-base quality is available; no much larger clone lies one base away.

This TCR came from a human donor with melanoma. Sequencing used tumor tissue (inferred from file names), obtained from a patient given nivolumab and ipilimumab in sequence. Recombination linked TRBV25-1 to TRBJ2-2; the D gene is possibly TRBD1, with 6 bases matching. In nucleotides, the sequence is TGTGCCAGCAGTGAGGGGAACAACAGGGAGACCGGGGAGCTGTTTTTT. The encoded protein is CASSEGNNRETGELFF.